The 9 T cell receptor beta chains below come from one sample, sequenced in a study of CD8 T cells in ankylosing spondylitis. Which antigens these TCRs recognize remains unknown. Study-wide results and caveats: Roughly eight highly homologous variants made up a TCR beta motif, and this motif appeared characteristic of ankylosing spondylitis blood.

TCRdb reprocessed the 5' RACE reads via MiXCR and lists one record per CDR3 protein. This table has about 540,000 distinct CDR3 sequences, 12% appearing once. The sample was blood, either unsorted or a sorted T cell fraction (not recorded which). Receptors originate from a male donor with ankylosing spondylitis.

This clonotype has a count of ten or more. This chain uses TRBV15 with TRBJ2-3; 13 nucleotides agree with TRBD2. This CDR3 comprises 20 residues. The V segment lost 3 bases and the J segment 1 base; nucleotides outside the gene matches: 13. Germline-derived CDR1 and CDR2 are LNHNV and YYDKDF (reference sequence). The CDR3 spells CATSRRLAGGSSSRTDTQYF. The CDR3 region has the DNA TGTGCCACCAGCAGGAGACTAGCGGGAGGATCTAGTTCTCGCACAGATACGCAGTATTTT.

This clonotype has a handful of counts. The chain couples TRBV29-1 to TRBJ2-1; 14 nucleotides match TRBD2. This CDR3 comprises 16 residues. Per germline, CDR1 SQVTM and CDR2 ANQGSEA. Germline trimming cut 2 bases from V and 4 bases from J; bases unmatched to any gene: 4. Here the CDR3 DNA reads TGCAGCGTTGAAAGCGGGACTAGCGGGGGATACAATGAGCAGTTCTTC. Translation: CSVESGTSGGYNEQFF.

This clonotype was found a few times. This chain connects TRBV5-1 to TRBJ2-7; 10 nucleotides align to TRBD2. Per the germline V gene, CDR1 is SGHRS and CDR2 is YFSETQ. The CDR3 is made up of 15 amino acids. With 3 bases clipped from V and 4 bases from J, the junction kept 7 bases outside the gene matches. The CDR3 DNA follows: TGCGCCAGCAGCTCCCTAAGCGGGGGGGCGTACGAGCAGTACTTC. Amino acid sequence: CASSSLSGGAYEQYF.

This clonotype was seen at least ten times. The V and J genes are TRBV7-2 and TRBJ2-1; D uncertain. CDR3 length: 14 amino acids. In germline, CDR1 is SGHTA, CDR2 FQGNSA. Trimming left V 5 bases short and J 1 base short, with 9 bases between. The CDR3 DNA reads as TGTGCCAGCAGCCCGGACGGATCCTACAATGAGCAGTTCTTC. Residues: CASSPDGSYNEQFF.

The J gene is TRBJ2-7, the V gene TRBV5-8; D is undetermined. Germline CDR1 reads SGHTS; CDR2 reads YDEGEE. Deletions cut 4 bases from V and 2 bases from J, with 4 bases between. The CDR3 has 11 residues. The CDR3 sequence: CASSRPYEQYF. The CDR3 DNA is TGTGCCAGCAGCCGGCCCTACGAGCAGTACTTC.

The genes are TRBV20-1 and TRBJ2-7, with D possibly TRBD1 on 7 matching bases. The CDR3 spans 15 residues. V shed 3 bases and J shed 0 bases, with 15 bases lying between them. Germline CDR1 reads DFQATT; CDR2 reads SNEGSKA (reference sequence). The DNA of the CDR3 is TGCAGTGCTAGCGGCGGGACAGCTATCTCCTACGAGCAGTACTTC. It codes for CSASGGTAISYEQYF.

The count of this clonotype is one. The chain has TRBV5-1 and TRBJ2-5, with 14 bases matching TRBD2. This CDR3 contains 16 residues. V gave up 4 bases and J gave up 5 bases; unmatched junction bases: 7. Germline V gene lookup returns CDR1 SGHRS and CDR2 YFSETQ. The CDR3 loop is CASSPGLAGVVETQYF. The CDR3 nucleotides are TGCGCCAGCAGCCCGGGACTAGCGGGAGTTGTGGAGACCCAGTACTTC.

This clonotype was seen a few times. The rearrangement joins TRBV29-1 to TRBJ2-2; D uncertain. The germline gives CDR1 SQVTM, CDR2 ANQGSEA. V was cut by 3 bases and J by 4 bases, with 12 bases left in between. The CDR3 has 14 amino acids. CDR3 DNA: TGCAGCGTTGATCGTGGCAGATCCACCGGGGAGCTGTTTTTT. Its translation is CSVDRGRSTGELFF.

The chain carries TRBV30 and TRBJ1-5; no reliable D call. In germline, CDR1 is GTSNPN, CDR2 SVGIG (reference sequence). The CDR3 is 13 residues long. Trimming shortened V by 0 bases and J by 4 bases, and 7 bases separated the two germline ends. CDR3 nucleotides: TGTGCCTGGAGTGTACGCGAGAATCAGCCCCAGCATTTT. Residues: CAWSVRENQPQHF.